The 7 T cell receptor beta chains presented below share a single source sample, sequenced in a study of blood T cell repertoires in COVID-19. Measured with immunoSEQ multiplex PCR; TCRdb has only the in-frame clones, and not every one. The sample lists over 400,000 clones; 75% to 90% were seen once. Material: PBMCs or T cells enriched from blood (not recorded which). These receptors all come from a woman aged 55 to 70 who had recovered from COVID-19.

The CDR3, as DNA: TGTGCCAGTACCGCGGACAGGGGTAGGAACACTGAAGCTTTCTTT. The encoded protein is CASTADRGRNTEAFF. This chain links TRBV19 with TRBJ1-1; 9 bases are shared with TRBD1. Germline assignment: CDR1 LNHDA and CDR2 SQIVND (reference sequence). The junction had 7 bases not matched to a gene; V was cut back by 7 bases and J by 1 base. CDR3 length: 15 residues.

The V and J genes are TRBV18 and TRBJ2-3; 7 positions match TRBD2. The CDR3 length is 13 residues. Trimming at V came to 6 bases and at J to 6 bases, leaving 6 bases not matched to a gene. Germline V CDR1 and CDR2: KGHSH, LQKENI. The CDR3 DNA is TGTGCCAGCTCGCCCCGGGACTACGATACGCAGTATTTT. Amino acid sequence: CASSPRDYDTQYF.

The chain joins TRBV4-2 to TRBJ2-4; D might be TRBD2 (5 bases). V lost 0 bases to trimming and J lost 6 bases, with 12 bases between them. The CDR3 covers 15 residues. CDR1 and CDR2 from the germline V gene are LGHNA and YNFKEQ. In DNA form, the CDR3 reads TGTGCCAGCAGCCAAGACCCGGGGATGGGAAACATTCAGTACTTC. Translated: CASSQDPGMGNIQYF.

The chain uses TRBV5-1 and TRBJ2-2; 8 bases are a match to TRBD1. V dropped 0 bases and J dropped 0; count of bases not matched to a gene: 1. Germline values: CDR1 SGHRS, CDR2 YFSETQ. The CDR3 is 16 amino acids. The CDR3 DNA reads as TGCGCCAGCAGCTTGGCAGGGGGCGCGAACACCGGGGAGCTGTTTTTT. It specifies CASSLAGGANTGELFF.

The V gene is TRBV4-2, the J gene TRBJ2-7; 8 bases are a match to TRBD1. Unmatched junction bases numbered 10, after V lost 0 bases and J lost 3 bases. CDR3 size: 17 residues. Per the germline V gene, CDR1 is LGHNA and CDR2 is YNFKEQ. CDR3 sequence (DNA): TGTGCCAGCAGCCAAGAGGTGACCGGGACAGGCCACTACGAGCAGTACTTC. This encodes CASSQEVTGTGHYEQYF.

The chain is built from TRBV2 and TRBJ1-3, with 12 bases aligning to TRBD1. V shed 6 bases, J shed 6 bases, and the junction held 6 bases outside the gene matches. This CDR3 is built from 15 residues. Germline loops: CDR1 SNHLY, CDR2 FYNNEI. This chain's CDR3 is CASSTGQGASNTIYF. DNA for the CDR3: TGTGCCAGCAGCACGGGACAGGGGGCTTCAAACACCATATATTTT.

This clone has just a few counts. V usage is TRBV6-5 and J usage is TRBJ2-1; tentatively, D is TRBD1 (5 bases). Germline CDR1 and CDR2: MNHEY and SVGAGI. The CDR3 has 15 residues. V shed 5 bases and J shed 0 bases, with 11 bases lying between them. CDR3 amino acids: CASSTPRVSYNEQFF. CDR3 nucleotides: TGTGCCAGCAGTACTCCCAGGGTCTCCTACAATGAGCAGTTCTTC.